This TCR beta chain derives from a study of regulatory T cells in long-lasting Graves disease. About the research overall: Duration of antithyroid drug therapy among newly diagnosed Graves' patients was under 3 months. General observations from the study: It was in persistent disease that TRBV28, TRBJ1-2 and TRBJ2-5 were favored.

Between the trimmed V and J ends, which lost 2 bases and 0 bases, there was a span of 7 bases. This CDR3 comprises 14 residues. Germline values: CDR1 MDHEN, CDR2 SYDVKM. Time point of the sample: newly diagnosed GD, antithyroid drugs for less than 3 months. Isolated PBMC RNA provided the starting material for the TCR library. Patients came through an endocrinology department, and that department was in Xi'an, China. This clonotype was detected ten times or more. What it binds is unknown. Building of the TCR beta libraries involved iRepertoire HTBI primers and Arm-PCR of CDR3 regions. MiXCR, applied by TCRdb to the multiplex PCR reads, yields one record per CDR3 protein. Among fewer than 350,000 distinct CDR3 sequences, about a sixth were seen once, and the ten largest hold more than 35%.

The sample was peripheral blood mononuclear cells (PBMCs), taken at new diagnosis, from a patient treated with antithyroid drugs. This sequence joins TRBV28 and TRBJ1-2; D is undetermined. This receptor was taken from a female donor with Graves disease. The CDR3 is CASSLLGSNYGYTF. CDR3 coding DNA: TGTGCCAGCAGTTTACTGGGTTCTAACTATGGCTACACCTTC.